The sequence of this T cell receptor (beta chain) was determined in a study of shared clonotypes between healthy human individuals. Study background: Researchers assigned three CD4 naive, three CD4 memory, two CD8 naive and one CD8 memory plate to each donor. Broader study findings: Incompleteness in sorted-subset sequencing, despite large depth, was shown by rarefaction.

Measured with immunoSEQ multiplex PCR; TCRdb has only the in-frame clones, and not every one. The repertoire has over a million clones, about 84% of them found once; the top ten carry roughly 0.62%. Of note for this clone: Antigen: not known.

V gave up 3 bases and J gave up 2 bases, with 14 bases separating them. Germline V CDR1 and CDR2: SGHRS, YFSETQ. This CDR3 is 16 amino acids long. Sequencing was performed on memory CD4+ T cells from PBMCs. Documented subset: CD45RA-negative fraction. The clonotype comes from a man aged 18-30 years in good health. Some clones in this sample may be carry-over from other donors' samples. The J gene is TRBJ2-2, the V gene TRBV5-1; D not certain. CDR3 nucleotide sequence: TGCGCCAGCAGCTCTTACAGACCCTCAAACACCGGGGAGCTGTTTTTT. Protein product: CASSSYRPSNTGELFF. Drawing the rest from reference TRBV5-1 and TRBJ2-2, the complete variable domain is KAGVTQTPRYLIKTRGQQVTLSCSPISGHRSVSWYQQTPGQGLQFLFEYFSETQRNKGNFPGRFSGRQFSNSRSEMNVSTLELGDSALYLCASSSYRPSNTGELFFGEGSRLTVL.